This T cell receptor beta chain was obtained from a study of CD8 T cells in Susac syndrome. The authors reverse transcribed roughly 0.5 to 1 ug RNA with random hexamers. Across 54 Vbeta and 13 Jbeta, TCR beta CDR3 was amplified with immunoSEQ multiplex PCR. TCRdb analysed the immunoSEQ multiplex PCR reads with MiXCR anew, one entry per CDR3 protein. The sample records about 250,000 distinct CDR3 sequences, about 93% being singletons. Sequencing of TCR beta was undertaken in CD8+ and CD4+ T cells derived from blood. TEMRA cells were FACS-enriched, unlike CD8+ and CD4+ T cells, which were negatively isolated. V was cut by 0 bases and J by 7 bases, with 18 bases left in between. The CDR3 has 16 amino acids. Germline-derived CDR1 and CDR2 are SGDLS and YYNGEE.

This chain joins TRBV9 and TRBJ2-3, with D perhaps matching TRBD1 or TRBD2 (5 bases each). Sequencing input: CD4+ T cells from PBMCs. This receptor was identified in a human donor with multiple sclerosis. The CDR3 region is CASSVATGPRGYTQYF. The CDR3 DNA reads TGTGCCAGCAGCGTAGCCACGGGACCAAGAGGCTATACGCAGTATTTT.